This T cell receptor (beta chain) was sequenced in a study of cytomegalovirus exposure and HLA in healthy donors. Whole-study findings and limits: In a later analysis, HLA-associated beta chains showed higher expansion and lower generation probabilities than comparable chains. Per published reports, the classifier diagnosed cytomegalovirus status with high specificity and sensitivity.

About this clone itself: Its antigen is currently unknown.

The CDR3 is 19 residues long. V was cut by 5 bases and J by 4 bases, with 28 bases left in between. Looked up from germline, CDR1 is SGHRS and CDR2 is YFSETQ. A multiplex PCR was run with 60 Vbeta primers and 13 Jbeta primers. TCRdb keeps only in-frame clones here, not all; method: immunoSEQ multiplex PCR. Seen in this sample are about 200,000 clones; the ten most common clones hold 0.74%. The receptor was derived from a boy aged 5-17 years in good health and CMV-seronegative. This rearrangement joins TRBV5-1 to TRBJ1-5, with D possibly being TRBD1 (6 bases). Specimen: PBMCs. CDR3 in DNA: TGCGCCAGCAGGGGACTACAACAGGGTGGAAAAGATGATAATCAGCCCCAGCATTTT. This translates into CASRGLQQGGKDDNQPQHF.